This TCR beta chain was retrieved from a study of PD-L1 blockade in urothelial cancer. Study-level background: The study started patients on atezolizumab in about 2014, giving 1,200 mg intravenously every 3 weeks. Per blood sample, T cells had a median of about 150,000.

Time point defined: pretreatment peripheral blood. This CDR3 is built from 14 residues. Germline V gives CDR1 SGHRS, CDR2 YFSETQ. The V end was cut by 3 bases, the J end by 1 base, with 9 bases between. The repertoire was sequenced with immunoSEQ multiplex PCR; TCRdb's copy has only in-frame clones and lacks some. The sample lists fewer than 95,000 clones, 84% occurring once. A few counts support this clone. The sample here was PBMCs, taken around atezolizumab (anti-PD-L1) treatment. This receptor was taken from a man aged 60 to 69 with urothelial cancer. The chain combines TRBV5-1 with TRBJ2-3; tentative D call: TRBD2 (6 bases). CDR3 in amino acids: CASSSRGGTDTQYF. The CDR3 DNA sequence: TGCGCCAGCAGCTCCCGCGGGGGCACAGATACGCAGTATTTT.